This TCR beta chain comes out of a study of human T cells and chemical hapten exposure. Study information: An approximately 2 cm by approximately 2 cm inner upper arm patch received 2% DPC for sensitization.

Trimming removed 9 bases from V and 2 bases from J, with 5 bases in between. CDR1 and CDR2 (germline): MNHEY, SVGEGT. The CDR3 contains 11 residues. The sample's time point: patch test 1, 2 weeks after DPC sensitization. The treatment here: therapeutic diphenylcyclopropenone sensitization with weekly scalp DPC. Sample donors consisted of patients with alopecia, aged 18 to 70 years, who were suitable for DPC. Total RNA was isolated from unfractionated whole blood. The library put unique molecular identifiers onto individual cDNA molecules. One entry per CDR3 protein results from TCRdb running MiXCR on the RACE reads. Of 300,000 to 400,000 distinct CDR3 sequences detected, 6% to 8.5% appear once; the ten largest clones hold 8% to 9%.

The sample was whole blood, taken in connection with sensitization to the hapten diphenylcyclopropenone (DPC). The chain couples TRBV6-2 or TRBV6-3 to TRBJ2-1; no reliable D call. The TCR sequence derives from a woman aged 18-29 years with alopecia areata. Some clones in this sample may be carry-over from other donors' samples. The chain's CDR3 is CASAAYNEQFF. The CDR3 coding sequence is TGTGCCAGTGCTGCCTACAATGAGCAGTTCTTC.